These 2 T cell receptor beta chains share one sample of origin, sequenced in a study of shared clonotypes between healthy human individuals. Profiled with immunoSEQ multiplex PCR; TCRdb holds only in-frame clones, not every one. The data contain approximately 2,200,000 clones, approximately 94% of them singletons. Cells designated naive CD8 were CD45RO-negative and were positively selected for CCR7, with terminally differentiated effector memory CD45RA+ cells excluded. The source material was naive CD8+ T cells from PBMCs. The receptors shown here come from a man younger than 30 in good health. Some clones in this sample may be carry-over from other donors' samples.

The chain recombines TRBV15 with TRBJ2-1, with D possibly TRBD2 on 6 matching bases. The germline V gene encodes CDR1 LNHNV and CDR2 YYDKDF (reference sequence). The CDR3 runs to 15 residues. Trimming stripped 3 bases from V and 3 bases from J, with 12 bases between. CDR3 amino acids: CATSSSGLLYNEQFF. CDR3 DNA: TGTGCCACCAGCAGTTCGGGACTCCTCTACAATGAGCAGTTCTTC.

The table lists this clone with a few counts. V gene TRBV27 combines with J gene TRBJ1-5, with TRBD1 as a possible D gene (6 bases). Germline values: CDR1 MNHEY, CDR2 SMNVEV (reference sequence). The CDR3 has 16 amino acids. V dropped 0 bases and J dropped 4 bases, with 13 bases sitting between them. For the CDR3, the DNA is TGTGCCAGCAGTTTATCGAGGGGGGCCTGGAATCAGCCCCAGCATTTT. Its translation is CASSLSRGAWNQPQHF.